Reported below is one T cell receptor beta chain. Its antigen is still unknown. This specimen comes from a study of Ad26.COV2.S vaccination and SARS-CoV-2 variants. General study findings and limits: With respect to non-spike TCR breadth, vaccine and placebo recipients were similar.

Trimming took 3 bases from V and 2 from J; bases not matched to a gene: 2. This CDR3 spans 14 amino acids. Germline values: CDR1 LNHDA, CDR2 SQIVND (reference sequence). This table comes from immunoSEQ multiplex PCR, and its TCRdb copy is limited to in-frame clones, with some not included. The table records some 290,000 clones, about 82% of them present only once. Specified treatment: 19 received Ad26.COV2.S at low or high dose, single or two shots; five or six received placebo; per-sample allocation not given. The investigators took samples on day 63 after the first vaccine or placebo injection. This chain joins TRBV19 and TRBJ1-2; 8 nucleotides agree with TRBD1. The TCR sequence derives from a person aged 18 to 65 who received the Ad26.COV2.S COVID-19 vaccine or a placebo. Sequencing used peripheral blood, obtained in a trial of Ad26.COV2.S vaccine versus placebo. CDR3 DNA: TGTGCCAGTAGTATCTACAGGGGGAACTATGGCTACACCTTC. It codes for CASSIYRGNYGYTF.